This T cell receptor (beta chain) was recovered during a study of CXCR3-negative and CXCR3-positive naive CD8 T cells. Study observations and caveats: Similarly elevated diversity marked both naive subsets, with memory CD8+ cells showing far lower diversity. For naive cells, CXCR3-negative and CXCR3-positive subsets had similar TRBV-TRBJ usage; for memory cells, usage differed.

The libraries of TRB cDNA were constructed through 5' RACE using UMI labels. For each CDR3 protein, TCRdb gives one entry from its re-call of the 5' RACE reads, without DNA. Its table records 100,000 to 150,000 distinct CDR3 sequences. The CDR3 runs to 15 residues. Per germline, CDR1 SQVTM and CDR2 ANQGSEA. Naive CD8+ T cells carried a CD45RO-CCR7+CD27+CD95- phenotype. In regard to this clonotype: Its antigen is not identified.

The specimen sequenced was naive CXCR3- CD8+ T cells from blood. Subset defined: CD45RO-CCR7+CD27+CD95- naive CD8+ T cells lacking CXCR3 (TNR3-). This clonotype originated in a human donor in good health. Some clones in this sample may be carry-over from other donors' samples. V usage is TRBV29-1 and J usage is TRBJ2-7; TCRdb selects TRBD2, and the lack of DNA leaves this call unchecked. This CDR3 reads CSVEPLAGSSYEQYF.